Listed here is a single T cell receptor beta chain. V dropped 2 bases and J dropped 1 base, with 18 bases sitting between them. The CDR3 spans 18 residues. Germline V gene sequence: CDR1 SGHDN, CDR2 FVKESK. Only in-frame clones appear in the TCRdb table, and some are missing; sequencing was by immunoSEQ multiplex PCR. The table records roughly 64,000 clones, approximately 90% of them present only once. The source of the sample is a study of control samples from healthy donors and cancer patients. V is TRBV14 and J is TRBJ2-1; a weak D match, TRBD2 (7 bases). Sequences were obtained from PBMCs. The TCR comes from a woman between 50 and 59 years old with colorectal cancer. The CDR3, as DNA: TGTGCCAGCAGCCAATCCCAGGCGGGGGCACGGTCCTACAATGAGCAGTTCTTC. This encodes CASSQSQAGARSYNEQFF.